Listed here is a single T cell receptor beta chain. The target antigen is unknown. Germline V gene sequence: CDR1 SGHTA, CDR2 FQGNSA. V gave up 4 bases and J gave up 6 bases, with 15 bases separating them. This CDR3 spans 14 amino acids. The material for each subset, its genomic DNA, was split evenly across several immunoSEQ plates. This table comes from immunoSEQ multiplex PCR, and its TCRdb copy is limited to in-frame clones, with some not included. The repertoire consists of some 450,000 clones, with approximately 77% occurring once and the leading ten covering more than 10%. The entry originates in a study of shared clonotypes between healthy human individuals. General study findings and limits: Clonotype sharing among donors likely depends on sequencing depth. A small donor pool kept down the genetic and exposure-history diversity that was represented.

The sequencing input was PBMCs. This TCR was recovered from a woman between 40 and 50 years old in good health. Some clones in this sample may be carry-over from other donors' samples. The chain has TRBV7-2 and TRBJ2-5, with D possibly TRBD2 on 6 matching bases. CDR3 sequence reads: CASSYVRGMQTQYF. The DNA of the CDR3 is TGTGCCAGCAGCTACGTCCGGGGGATGCAGACCCAGTACTTC.